Below are 2 T cell receptor beta chains sequenced from a single sample in a study of CD8 T cells in Susac syndrome (dated by TCRdb to between 2018 and 2021). The receptor library was made with the immunoSEQ multiplex PCR assay. RNA was extracted using the RNeasy kit, and about 0.5 to 1 microgram was reverse transcribed with random hexamers. The public reads were quality trimmed at Q25 with fastp and then assembled into clones with MiXCR by TCRdb, keeping productive beta chains. Here each entry gathers all rows of one CDR3 protein and keeps the most common genes and DNA. The sample table records under 200,000 distinct CDR3 sequences; approximately 95% of these occur just once. The leading ten clones occupy 0.16% of the sample. The sequenced sample was CD8+ T cells from PBMCs. The receptors derive from a human donor with Susac syndrome.

The gene calls are TRBV20-1 and TRBJ2-7, with 12 nucleotides matching TRBD1. J was trimmed by 6 bases and V by 0 bases; bases with no gene match: 6. The CDR3 consists of 15 residues. Germline lookup yields CDR1 DFQATT and CDR2 SNEGSKA (reference sequence). DNA for the CDR3: TGCAGTGCTAGAGATAGTGGGACAGGGGGCTCCGAGCAGTACTTC. Translating gives CSARDSGTGGSEQYF.

The genes are TRBV4-1 and TRBJ2-1; TRBD2 matches 12 bases. Trimming cost V 3 bases and J 5 bases; bases outside gene matches: 5. This CDR3 contains 16 residues. From germline, CDR1 is MGHRA and CDR2 YSYEKL. CDR3: CASSQELAGGNNEQFF. The CDR3 coding sequence is TGCGCCAGCAGCCAGGAACTAGCGGGGGGCAACAATGAGCAGTTCTTC.